This T cell receptor beta chain comes out of a study of T cells after yellow fever vaccination. One entry per CDR3 protein results from TCRdb running MiXCR on the 5' RACE reads. The sample gives approximately 260,000 distinct CDR3 sequences, over 10% of which show up once; 0.4% to 0.55% is in the top ten. This CDR3 is built from 14 residues. V was cut by 0 bases and J by 6 bases, with 12 bases left in between. CDR1 is ENHRY, CDR2 SYGVKD, per germline. This clonotype was seen more than once but under ten times. This sequence joins TRBV10-3 and TRBJ2-7, with D perhaps TRBD2 (5 bases). The sample in question was CD4+ T cells sorted from PBMCs, obtained 45 days after the yellow fever booster vaccination. The sequence derives from a man aged 25-40 years who received the YFV17D yellow fever vaccine. In DNA, the CDR3 is TGTGCCATCAGTGAGTCGAGGGATCGTCTCGAGCAGTACTTC. Translated, it gives CAISESRDRLEQYF.